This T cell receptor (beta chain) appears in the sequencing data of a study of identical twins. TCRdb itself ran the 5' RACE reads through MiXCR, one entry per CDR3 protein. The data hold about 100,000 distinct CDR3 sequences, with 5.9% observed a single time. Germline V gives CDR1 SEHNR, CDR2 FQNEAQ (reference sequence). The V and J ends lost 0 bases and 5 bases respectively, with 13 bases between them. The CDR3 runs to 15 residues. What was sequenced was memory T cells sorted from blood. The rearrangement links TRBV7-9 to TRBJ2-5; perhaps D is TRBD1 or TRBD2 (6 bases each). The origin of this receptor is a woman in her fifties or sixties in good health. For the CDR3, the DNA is TGTGCCAGCAGCTTAGCTCAAGGGGGGAAGGAGACCCAGTACTTC. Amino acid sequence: CASSLAQGGKETQYF.